This T cell receptor beta chain was captured by sequencing in a study of brain T cells in children with intractable seizures. Points from the study as a whole: Absence of clones before surgery may stem from lower sequencing depth. Viral specificity was inferred only from CDR3 similarity; HCMV serostatus was unknown.

The time point is: blood from clinic visit 5 months post-surgery; TSC patient then seizure free. Only cases whose brain tissue showed the highest T cell transcript signatures were sequenced. Patients received at least one anti-epileptic drug before surgery. Sequenced by immunoSEQ multiplex PCR; TCRdb stores in-frame clones only, minus some. The sample yields about 340,000 clones, 93% seen once. Comments on this clone: Its antigen is not identified.

The TCR sequence derives from a boy under three years old with tuberous sclerosis and intractable seizures. Material: peripheral blood, obtained more than 4 months after surgery.

CDR3 sequence: CASSGASAWQFF. The CDR3 DNA follows: TGCGCCAGCAGCGGCGCTAGCGCTTGGCAGTTCTTC. This sequence joins TRBV5-1 and TRBJ2-1; D is perhaps TRBD2 (6 bases). CDR3 length: 12 residues. Trimming took off 4 bases at V and 12 bases at J, with 14 bases between the two ends. The germline V gene encodes CDR1 SGHRS and CDR2 YFSETQ.